The clone carrying this T cell receptor beta chain was observed a handful of times. The sample belongs to a study of blood T cell repertoires in COVID-19. Clones were read by immunoSEQ multiplex PCR, and TCRdb kept only the in-frame ones, dropping some. The sample contains 65,000 to 75,000 clones, 70% to 90% of which appear only once. This CDR3 comprises 12 residues. The germline CDR1 and CDR2 sequences are SNHLY and FYNNEI. The V and J ends lost 7 bases and 7 bases respectively, with 11 bases between them. This clonotype was sampled from a man over 45 with active COVID-19. V gene TRBV2 combines with J gene TRBJ2-1, with D hard to call. Sequencing was performed on peripheral blood. CDR3 region: CASKLLRNEQFF. CDR3 bases: TGTGCCAGCAAACTCCTGAGGAATGAGCAGTTCTTC.